A single T cell receptor (beta chain) is shown here with its context. Generated by immunoSEQ multiplex PCR, the TCRdb table keeps only in-frame clones and is missing some. The table has some 41,000 clones, more than 70% seen once; the top ten hold around two fifths. This specimen comes from a study of blood T cell repertoires in COVID-19. From germline, CDR1 is MGHRA and CDR2 YSYEKL. The CDR3 is made up of 15 amino acids. J gave up 5 bases and V 3 bases, and 8 bases lay outside the gene matches. The sequencing sample was made of peripheral blood. V gene TRBV4-1 combines with J gene TRBJ2-5; 8 nucleotides line up with TRBD2. The origin of this receptor is a woman older than 75 with active or convalescent COVID-19. CDR3 region: CASSQSAGGGETQYF. CDR3 nucleotide sequence: TGCGCCAGCAGCCAGTCAGCGGGCGGGGGGGAGACCCAGTACTTC.